A single sample gave rise to the 15 T cell receptor beta chains below, sequenced in a study of CD8 T cells in Susac syndrome (dated by TCRdb to between 2018 and 2021). Libraries were prepared through the immunoSEQ multiplex PCR assay. RNA was extracted with the RNeasy kit and about 0.5 to 1 ug was reverse transcribed using random hexamers. TCRdb applied fastp at Q25 and MiXCR to the public reads, then kept only in-frame beta chains. All rows with the same CDR3 protein become a single entry with the most common DNA and genes. The sample data list some 400,000 distinct CDR3 sequences, and approximately 85% of these were observed just once. The ten largest clones represent about 0.12% of the sample. Material: CD8+ T cells from PBMCs. The receptors here all came from a human donor with multiple sclerosis.

This clonotype was seen once. The chain links TRBV2 to TRBJ2-2; D is uncertain. Germline V gene lookup returns CDR1 SNHLY and CDR2 FYNNEI. Between the trimmed V and J ends, which lost 3 bases and 1 base, there was a span of 9 bases. The CDR3 has 15 amino acids. CDR3 in DNA: TGTGCCAGCAGTGACCCAGCAGAGAACACCGGGGAGCTGTTTTTT. Translation gives CASSDPAENTGELFF.

This chain uses TRBV28 with TRBJ2-3; TRBD2 aligns across 8 bases. This CDR3 has 14 amino acids. CDR1 and CDR2 from the germline V gene are MDHEN and SYDVKM. J was trimmed by 2 bases and V by 7 bases; bases with no gene match: 5. The CDR3 loop is CASNERGFTDTQYF. For the CDR3, the DNA is TGTGCCAGCAACGAGCGGGGGTTCACAGATACGCAGTATTTT.

V is TRBV4-1 and J is TRBJ1-4; D possibly corresponds to TRBD1 (6 bases). The CDR3 is made up of 14 amino acids. Germline V gives CDR1 MGHRA, CDR2 YSYEKL. With 1 base removed from V and 7 bases from J, the gap between germline ends came to 10 bases. The CDR3 DNA sequence: TGCGCCAGCAGCCAAGGGCAGGGGACTGAAAAACTGTTTTTT. Its translation: CASSQGQGTEKLFF.

V gene TRBV10-2 combines with J gene TRBJ1-1; D is unclear. V was clipped by 6 bases and J by 7 bases, with 15 bases between them. CDR1 is WSHSY and CDR2 is SAAADI in the germline V gene. The CDR3 extends over 13 amino acids. The CDR3: CASSHPRLVEAFF. The CDR3 nucleotides are TGCGCCAGCAGCCACCCTAGGTTGGTTGAAGCTTTCTTT.

The rearrangement uses TRBV10-1 and TRBJ2-7; D ambiguous. Germline values: CDR1 WNHNN, CDR2 SYGVQD (reference sequence). V shed 3 bases and J shed 0 bases, with 9 bases lying between them. The CDR3 is 14 amino acids. Here the CDR3 reads CASSDSQRSYEQYF. The CDR3, as DNA: TGCGCCAGCAGTGATAGCCAGCGCTCCTACGAGCAGTACTTC.

The genes are TRBV6-5 and TRBJ2-3; D remains ambiguous. The CDR3 loop spans 14 amino acids. Trimming stripped 0 bases from V and 3 bases from J, with 7 bases between. Germline CDR1 MNHEY, CDR2 SVGAGI. For the CDR3, the DNA is TGTGCCAGCAGTTACTCGGACGGGACAGATACGCAGTATTTT. It specifies CASSYSDGTDTQYF.

This clonotype has only one observation. The V and J genes are TRBV20-1 and TRBJ2-4; unclear D gene. CDR1 DFQATT and CDR2 SNEGSKA come from the germline V gene (reference sequence). The CDR3 spans 8 residues. The ends were cut back, 5 bases at V and 12 bases at J, with 5 bases in the middle. DNA of the CDR3: TGCAGTGCTTCAAATCAGTACTTC. This sequence encodes CSASNQYF.

This rearrangement joins TRBV4-1 to TRBJ1-1; D remains ambiguous. CDR1 MGHRA and CDR2 YSYEKL come from the germline V gene. This CDR3 is built from 15 residues. The V and J ends lost 0 bases and 3 bases respectively, with 11 bases between them. The CDR3 coding sequence is TGCGCCAGCAGCCAAGATAACGGGTTGTACACTGAAGCTTTCTTT. This encodes CASSQDNGLYTEAFF.

The chain couples TRBV20-1 to TRBJ2-5; perhaps TRBD1 as D (5 bases). The CDR3 runs to 12 residues. Per the germline V gene, CDR1 is DFQATT and CDR2 is SNEGSKA (reference sequence). Trimming took off 2 bases at V and 5 bases at J, with 9 bases between the two ends. CDR3 in amino acids: CSARQGWETQYF. CDR3 coding DNA: TGCAGTGCTAGACAGGGTTGGGAGACCCAGTACTTC.

The chain uses TRBV4-1 and TRBJ2-2, with D perhaps matching TRBD1 or TRBD2 (6 bases each). The CDR3 length is 17 residues. Trimming cost V 4 bases and J 3 bases, with 18 bases left between them. Germline assignment: CDR1 MGHRA and CDR2 YSYEKL. The CDR3 protein is CASSRGPGVIDTGELFF. CDR3 bases: TGCGCCAGCAGCCGGGGGCCGGGGGTGATTGACACCGGGGAGCTGTTTTTT.

The V call is TRBV6-5, the J call TRBJ2-1, with D possibly being TRBD1 (6 bases). CDR1 and CDR2 (germline): MNHEY, SVGAGI. V gave up 0 bases and J gave up 5 bases, with 8 bases separating them. This CDR3 spans 14 amino acids. The CDR3 bases are TGTGCCAGCAGTTACTCTCCAGGGGACAATGAGCAGTTCTTC. It translates to CASSYSPGDNEQFF.

This chain uses TRBV4-1 with TRBJ2-3, with 7 nucleotides matching TRBD2. The CDR3 has 18 residues. From germline, CDR1 is MGHRA and CDR2 YSYEKL. V lost 0 bases to trimming and J lost 5 bases; unmatched junction nucleotides: 14. CDR3 bases: TGCGCCAGCAGCCAAGATTTCGCGGCGCTCACGGGAGGAGATACGCAGTATTTT. It encodes CASSQDFAALTGGDTQYF.

The rearrangement joins TRBV10-1 to TRBJ2-7; D ambiguous. V dropped 8 bases and J dropped 6 bases, with 14 bases sitting between them. CDR1 and CDR2 from the germline V gene are WNHNN and SYGVQD (reference sequence). The CDR3 sequence is 12 residues long. Here the CDR3 DNA reads TGCGCCAGCGGGCCGGGCCCCAGCGAGCAGTACTTC. It encodes CASGPGPSEQYF.

Turning to this clonotype: A much bigger clone sits one base away, suggesting this may be a read error. This chain connects TRBV5-5 to TRBJ2-1; tentative D call: TRBD2 (5 bases). Germline V gene lookup returns CDR1 SGHKS and CDR2 YYEKEE (reference sequence). V lost 5 bases and J lost 0, with 6 bases in between. This CDR3 is built from 13 residues. The CDR3 sequence: CASRGSSYNEQFF. The CDR3 bases are TGTGCCAGCAGGGGGAGCTCCTACAATGAGCAGTTCTTC.

The sample holds one count of this clonotype. V usage is TRBV2 and J usage is TRBJ2-3, with 12 bases matching TRBD1. Looked up from germline, CDR1 is SNHLY and CDR2 is FYNNEI. Unmatched junction bases numbered 3, after V lost 4 bases and J lost 4 bases. CDR3 length equals 15 residues. The CDR3 reads CASSAWDRGPDTQYF. DNA of the CDR3: TGTGCCAGCAGTGCGTGGGACAGGGGGCCAGATACGCAGTATTTT.